This T cell receptor (beta chain) emerged from a study of CD8 T cells in ankylosing spondylitis. TCRdb processed the 5' RACE reads anew with MiXCR; each CDR3 protein has one entry. The table lists under 200,000 distinct CDR3 sequences, 9.8% of them singletons. This clonotype was found a few times. Its matching antigen is unknown. Study findings and constraints: A TCR beta motif of seven or eight highly homologous variants appeared characteristic of ankylosing spondylitis blood.

Sequenced sample: blood, either unsorted or a sorted T cell fraction (not recorded which). The source of this sequence is a female donor with ankylosing spondylitis or in good health (not recorded which).

CDR3 region: CSAPDSGSTVREQFF. The DNA of the CDR3 is TGCAGTGCCCCGGATAGCGGGAGTACGGTCAGGGAGCAGTTCTTC. The chain combines TRBV20-1 with TRBJ2-1, with 9 bases identical to TRBD2. The V and J ends lost 6 bases and 10 bases, in that order; junction bases with no gene match: 16. The CDR3 runs to 15 residues. Germline CDR1 is DFQATT and CDR2 is SNEGSKA (reference sequence).